Listed below are T cell receptor beta chains from one sample, sequenced in a study of identical twins. TCRdb fed the 5' RACE reads into MiXCR, producing one record per CDR3 protein. The sample contains about 340,000 distinct CDR3 sequences, roughly 9% of which appear only once. Sequencing was carried out using naive T cells sorted from blood. The receptors originated from a woman in her fifties or sixties in good health. Both conserved end residues are part of each CDR3. A D gene is named only where the DNA matches it firmly. Size is stated for part of the rows, as once, few or many counts, or as a class when the clone is expanded.

>TRBV29-1|many|TRBJ2-1|TRBD2
CSVDPGLEFEQFF
TGCAGCGTCGATCCGGGACTAGAGTTTGAGCAGTTCTTC
>TRBV12-3/TRBV12-4|many|TRBJ1-2|NA
CASSLGQETLYYGYTF
TGTGCCAGCAGTTTAGGACAGGAGACACTCTACTATGGCTACACCTTC
>TRBV25-1|NA|TRBJ1-5|TRBD1
CASSQGATHQPQHF
TGTGCCAGCAGTCAGGGGGCGACCCATCAGCCCCAGCATTTT
>TRBV12-3/TRBV12-4|few|TRBJ2-3|NA
CASSFLLGRYTDTQYF
TGTGCCAGCAGTTTTTTACTCGGCAGATACACAGATACGCAGTATTTT
>TRBV6-5|NA|TRBJ1-1|NA
CASSYRRYTEAFF
TGTGCCAGCAGTTACCGTAGGTACACTGAAGCTTTCTTT
>TRBV12-3/TRBV12-4|few|TRBJ1-4|NA
CASSPGNEKLFF
TGTGCCAGCAGTCCAGGGAATGAAAAACTGTTTTTT
>TRBV14|many|TRBJ2-5|NA
CASSQAETQYF
TGTGCCAGCAGCCAAGCAGAGACCCAGTACTTC
>TRBV29-1|NA|TRBJ2-3|NA
CSVSTTDTQYF
TGCAGCGTTAGTACTACAGATACGCAGTATTTT
>TRBV20-1|NA|TRBJ2-5|TRBD2
CSARTGRGPPKETQYF
TGCAGTGCTAGGACCGGGAGGGGCCCCCCAAAGGAGACCCAGTACTTC
>TRBV28|NA|TRBJ2-1|NA
CASSLMRAEQFF
TGTGCCAGCAGTTTAATGAGGGCTGAGCAGTTCTTC
>TRBV9|many|TRBJ2-5|NA
CASSVLGRDLGETQYF
TGTGCCAGCAGCGTACTGGGACGGGACCTTGGGGAGACCCAGTACTTC
>TRBV12-3/TRBV12-4|many|TRBJ2-2|TRBD2
CASSLWLAVNTGELFF
TGTGCCAGCAGTTTATGGCTAGCGGTGAACACCGGGGAGCTGTTTTTT
>TRBV15|few|TRBJ2-1|NA
CATSTVGDEQFF
TGTGCCACCAGCACTGTAGGGGATGAGCAGTTCTTC
>TRBV15|few|TRBJ1-5|NA
CATSSRTGLDQPQHF
TGTGCCACCAGCAGCAGAACAGGGTTAGATCAGCCCCAGCATTTT
>TRBV25-1|few|TRBJ2-6|NA
CASSEWGSGANVLTF
TGTGCCAGCAGTGAATGGGGCTCTGGGGCCAACGTCCTGACTTTC
>TRBV24-1|many|TRBJ2-1|TRBD1
CATSDTRDRGRNEQFF
TGTGCCACCAGTGACACCCGGGACAGGGGGAGGAATGAGCAGTTCTTC
>TRBV24-1|few|TRBJ2-5|NA
CATSGSGGGETQYF
TGTGCCACCAGTGGTAGTGGGGGCGGAGAGACCCAGTACTTC
>TRBV5-1|few|TRBJ2-1|TRBD2
CASSLVGAGEGEQFF
TGCGCCAGCAGCTTGGTTGGGGCGGGAGAAGGTGAGCAGTTCTTC
>TRBV6-5|NA|TRBJ2-6|NA
CASRGNRARVANVLTF
TGTGCCAGCAGGGGGAACAGGGCCCGGGTGGCCAACGTCCTGACTTTC
>TRBV5-5|NA|TRBJ2-5|NA
CASSSPSGGRETQYF
TGTGCCAGCAGCTCCCCGAGTGGGGGGAGAGAGACCCAGTACTTC
>TRBV20-1|few|TRBJ2-3|TRBD2
CSARGLGSDTQYF
TGCAGTGCTAGGGGACTAGGATCAGATACGCAGTATTTT
>TRBV29-1|few|TRBJ2-2|TRBD2
CSAQTSGSLGTGELFF
TGCAGCGCCCAGACTAGCGGTTCCCTCGGCACCGGGGAGCTGTTTTTT
>TRBV12-3/TRBV12-4|many|TRBJ2-1|NA
CASSFRRNNEQFF
TGTGCCAGCAGTTTCCGGAGAAACAATGAGCAGTTCTTC
>TRBV6-5|many|TRBJ2-7|TRBD2
CASSRGGNEQYF
TGTGCCAGCAGCCGGGGAGGGAACGAGCAGTACTTC
>TRBV4-2|few|TRBJ1-2|NA
CASSQDSHGVYGYTF
TGTGCCAGCAGCCAAGATAGTCATGGGGTCTATGGCTACACCTTC
>TRBV27|many|TRBJ2-2|TRBD2
CASSETSGRALTGELFF
TGTGCCAGCAGTGAGACTAGCGGGAGGGCCCTCACCGGGGAGCTGTTTTTT
>TRBV7-9|NA|TRBJ2-6|NA
CASSSQDGSGANVLTF
TGTGCCAGCAGCTCCCAAGACGGATCTGGGGCCAACGTCCTGACTTTC
>TRBV30|NA|TRBJ1-2|TRBD1
CAWRIWDRVGDNYGYTF
TGTGCCTGGAGGATCTGGGACAGGGTGGGGGATAACTATGGCTACACCTTC
>TRBV4-1|NA|TRBJ2-5|TRBD2
CASSQSKREGPFEETQYF
TGCGCCAGCAGCCAATCAAAGCGGGAGGGCCCTTTCGAAGAGACCCAGTACTTC
>TRBV30|NA|TRBJ2-3|NA
CAWSVVTDTQYF
TGTGCCTGGAGTGTCGTCACAGATACGCAGTATTTT
>TRBV9|few|TRBJ1-1|NA
CASSVAGGKNTEAFF
TGTGCCAGCAGCGTAGCCGGCGGAAAGAACACTGAAGCTTTCTTT
>TRBV5-5|few|TRBJ2-2|TRBD1
CASSWAGTGDTGELFF
TGTGCCAGCAGCTGGGCCGGGACAGGAGATACCGGGGAGCTGTTTTTT
>TRBV4-2|many|TRBJ2-1|NA
CASSQDIPSPGNEQFF
TGTGCCAGCAGCCAAGATATACCTAGCCCAGGGAATGAGCAGTTCTTC
>TRBV5-1|NA|TRBJ2-2|TRBD1
CASSEQGMNTGELFF
TGCGCCAGCTCGGAACAGGGGATGAACACCGGGGAGCTGTTTTTT
>TRBV5-1|few|TRBJ1-2|NA
CASSYGRSGDGYTF
TGCGCCAGCAGCTACGGACGGAGCGGGGACGGCTACACCTTC
>TRBV7-9|many|TRBJ2-2|TRBD2
CASSSGLAFTGELFF
TGTGCCAGCAGCTCGGGACTAGCGTTCACCGGGGAGCTGTTTTTT
>TRBV7-9|many|TRBJ2-3|TRBD2
CASSLVLDSGGDTQYF
TGTGCCAGCAGCTTAGTCCTGGACAGCGGGGGAGATACGCAGTATTTT
>TRBV6-5|NA|TRBJ2-2|NA
CASSYSVGAGELFF
TGTGCCAGCAGTTACTCGGTAGGCGCCGGGGAGCTGTTTTTT
>TRBV7-2|many|TRBJ2-2|NA
CASSLSSRNTGELFF
TGTGCCAGCAGTCTTAGTTCCCGGAACACCGGGGAGCTGTTTTTT
>TRBV5-1|NA|TRBJ1-6|NA
CASSVFRTETNSPLHF
TGCGCCAGCAGCGTGTTCCGGACGGAAACTAATTCACCCCTCCACTTT
>TRBV6-2/TRBV6-3|few|TRBJ1-1|TRBD1
CASSYGTGQKNTEAFF
TGTGCCAGCAGTTACGGGACAGGGCAGAAGAACACTGAAGCTTTCTTT
>TRBV5-1|NA|TRBJ2-3|TRBD2
CASSSTPGLAGGLNTDTQYF
TGCGCCAGCAGCTCCACACCGGGACTAGCGGGAGGGCTAAACACAGATACGCAGTATTTT